This TCR beta chain was sequenced for a study of CD8 T cells in ankylosing spondylitis. Study-level findings and limits: Seemingly characteristic of ankylosing spondylitis blood was a TCR beta motif consisting of several highly homologous variants.

Via MiXCR, TCRdb re-called the 5' RACE reads, giving one row per CDR3 protein. The table lists about 90,000 distinct CDR3 sequences, roughly 9% of them singletons. This clonotype was seen at least ten times. Its antigen is unidentified. Sequencing was carried out using blood, either unsorted or a sorted T cell fraction (not recorded which). This clonotype was obtained from a male donor with ankylosing spondylitis.

The CDR3 region has the DNA TGCGCCAGCAGCTTGGATCCTCAACTCCACTATGCCGGGGCCCCTGTAGCGTCGTACAATGAGCAGTTCTTC. Translating it yields CASSLDPQLHYAGAPVASYNEQFF. This chain links TRBV5-1 with TRBJ2-1, with D perhaps given as TRBD1 or TRBD2 (5 bases each). Germline CDR1 SGHRS, CDR2 YFSETQ. The CDR3 runs to 24 residues. V shed 0 bases and J shed 4 bases, with 38 bases lying between them.